The clone carrying this TCR beta chain appeared once. The sample comes from a study of blood T cell repertoires in COVID-19. For the study at large: Material from acute and convalescent COVID-19 was sourced from the United States, Italy and Spain. Nucleic acid was either cDNA or gDNA, and it came from T cells, B-cell-depleted T cells, or PBMCs.

Original analysis: Cell counts per sample came from amplifying reference gene primers. TCRdb keeps only in-frame clones here, not all; method: immunoSEQ multiplex PCR. V and J calls and clone size are as listed in that table; D and trimming were resolved from the DNA. The sample shows 290,000 or so clones, around 84% of them seen only once. Trimming pared 4 bases from V and 4 bases from J, leaving 10 bases between. Looked up from germline, CDR1 is LGHNA and CDR2 is YNFKEQ. CDR3 length equals 14 residues. The receptor was isolated from a man between 65 and 85 years old with acute or convalescent COVID-19. The V and J genes are TRBV4-2 and TRBJ1-4; D possibly corresponds to TRBD1 (6 bases). Sequencing input: peripheral blood. The CDR3 is CASSLGQLNEKLFF. The CDR3 DNA follows: TGTGCCAGCAGCCTTGGACAGCTTAATGAAAAACTGTTTTTT.